This entry features one T cell receptor beta chain sequence. Its matching antigen is unknown. This CDR3 contains 19 residues. V was trimmed by 7 bases and J by 2 bases, leaving 28 bases between them. Germline values: CDR1 MNHEY, CDR2 SMNVEV (reference sequence). The data are from a study of siplizumab effects on memory and regulatory T cells. Data came from immunoSEQ multiplex PCR; TCRdb stores just in-frame clones and leaves some out. The repertoire consists of around 78,000 clones, with around 90% occurring once and the leading ten covering approximately 28%. Study results and caveats: Greater diversity than memory cells seemed evident in naive T cells, which also appeared to be major alloresponse contributors. Roughly 75-95% of proliferating CD4+ or CD8+ clones lacked an assignable naive or memory phenotype.

The sample comprised CD8+ T cells sorted from blood. The chain joins TRBV27 to TRBJ2-3, with D perhaps TRBD1 (5 bases). This clonotype was obtained from a human donor in good health. CDR3 in amino acids: CASNDLPGTKGSDTDTQYF. CDR3 coding DNA: TGTGCCAGCAACGACTTACCGGGCACAAAGGGGTCTGACACAGATACGCAGTATTTT.